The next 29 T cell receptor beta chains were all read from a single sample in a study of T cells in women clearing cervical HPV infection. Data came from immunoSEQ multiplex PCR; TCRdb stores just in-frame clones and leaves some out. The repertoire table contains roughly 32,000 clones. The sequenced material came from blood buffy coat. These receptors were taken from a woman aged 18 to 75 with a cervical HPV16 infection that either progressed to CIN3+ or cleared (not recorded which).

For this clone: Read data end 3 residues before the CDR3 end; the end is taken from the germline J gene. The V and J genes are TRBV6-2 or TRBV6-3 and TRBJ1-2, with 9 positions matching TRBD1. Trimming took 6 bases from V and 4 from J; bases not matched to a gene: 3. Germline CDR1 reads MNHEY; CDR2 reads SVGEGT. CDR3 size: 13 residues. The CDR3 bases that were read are TGTGCCAGCAGCGGACAGGGGACCTATGGC. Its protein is CASSGQGTYG. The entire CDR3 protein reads CASSGQGTYGYTF.

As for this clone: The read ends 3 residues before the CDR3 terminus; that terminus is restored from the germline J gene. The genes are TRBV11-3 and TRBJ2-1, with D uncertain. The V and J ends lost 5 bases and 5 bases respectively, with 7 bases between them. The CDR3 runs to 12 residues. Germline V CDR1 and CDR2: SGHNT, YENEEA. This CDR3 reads CASSLSNNEQFF. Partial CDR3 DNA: TGTGCCAGCAGCCTTAGTAACAATGAG. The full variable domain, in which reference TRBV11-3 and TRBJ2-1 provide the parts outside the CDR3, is EAGVVQSPRYKIIEKKQPVAFWCNPISGHNTLYWYLQNLGQGPELLIRYENEEAVDDSQLPKDRFSAERLKGVDSTLKIQPAELGDSAVYLCASSLSNNEQFFGPGTRLTVL.

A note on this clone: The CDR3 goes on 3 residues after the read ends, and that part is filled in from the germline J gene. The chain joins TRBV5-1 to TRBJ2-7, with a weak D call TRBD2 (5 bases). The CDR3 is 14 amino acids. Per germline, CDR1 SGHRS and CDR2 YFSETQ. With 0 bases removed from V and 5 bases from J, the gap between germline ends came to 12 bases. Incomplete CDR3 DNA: TGCGCCAGCAGCTTGGTAACGAGGGTCCACGAG. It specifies CASSLVTRVHE. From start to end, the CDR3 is CASSLVTRVHEQYF. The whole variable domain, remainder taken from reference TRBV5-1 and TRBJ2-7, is KAGVTQTPRYLIKTRGQQVTLSCSPISGHRSVSWYQQTPGQGLQFLFEYFSETQRNKGNFPGRFSGRQFSNSRSEMNVSTLELGDSALYLCASSLVTRVHEQYFGPGTRLTVT.

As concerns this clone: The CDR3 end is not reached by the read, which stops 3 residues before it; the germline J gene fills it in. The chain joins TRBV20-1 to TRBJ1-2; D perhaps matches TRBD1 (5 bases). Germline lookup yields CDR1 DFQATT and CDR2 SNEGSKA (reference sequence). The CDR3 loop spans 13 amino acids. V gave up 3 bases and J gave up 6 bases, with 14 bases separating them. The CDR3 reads CSASDAQGHGYTF. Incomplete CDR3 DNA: TGCAGTGCTAGTGATGCGCAGGGCCATGGC.

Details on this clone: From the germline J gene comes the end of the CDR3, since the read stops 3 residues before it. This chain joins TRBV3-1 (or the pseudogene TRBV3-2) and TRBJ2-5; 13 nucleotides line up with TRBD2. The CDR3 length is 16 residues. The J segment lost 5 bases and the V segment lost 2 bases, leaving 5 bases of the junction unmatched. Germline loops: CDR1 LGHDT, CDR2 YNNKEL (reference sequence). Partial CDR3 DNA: TGTGCCAGCAGCCAAACTAGCGGGAGGGATGTGGAGACC. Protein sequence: CASSQTSGRDVET. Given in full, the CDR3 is CASSQTSGRDVETQYF.

CDR3 protein: CASTDSLSEQFF. The CDR3 DNA, read in part, is TGTGCCAGCACCGACAGTCTTAGTGAG. The gene calls are TRBV6-2 or TRBV6-3 and TRBJ2-1, with TRBD1 as a possible D gene (5 bases). The sequenced fragment ends 3 residues before the CDR3 boundary, so the rest is inferred from the germline J gene. The CDR3 has 12 amino acids. V lost 7 bases, J lost 9 bases, and 13 bases lay in between. Germline V gene sequence: CDR1 MNHEY, CDR2 SVGEGT.

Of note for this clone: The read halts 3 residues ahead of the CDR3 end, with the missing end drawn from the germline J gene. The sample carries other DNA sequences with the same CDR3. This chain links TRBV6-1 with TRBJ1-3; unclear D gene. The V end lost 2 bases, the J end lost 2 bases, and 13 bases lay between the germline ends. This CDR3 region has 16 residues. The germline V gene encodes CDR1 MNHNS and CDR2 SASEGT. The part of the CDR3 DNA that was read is TGTGCCAGCAGTGAATGGAGGGTACGAACTGGAAACACC. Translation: CASSEWRVRTGNT. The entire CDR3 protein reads CASSEWRVRTGNTIYF.

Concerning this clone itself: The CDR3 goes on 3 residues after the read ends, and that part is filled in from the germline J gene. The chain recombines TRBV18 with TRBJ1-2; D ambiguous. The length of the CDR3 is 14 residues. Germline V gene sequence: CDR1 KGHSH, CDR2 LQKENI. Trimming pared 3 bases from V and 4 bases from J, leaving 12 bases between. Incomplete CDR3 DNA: TGTGCCAGCTCACCTGGTGCAGCAGGCTATGGC. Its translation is CASSPGAAGYG. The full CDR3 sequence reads CASSPGAAGYGYTF.

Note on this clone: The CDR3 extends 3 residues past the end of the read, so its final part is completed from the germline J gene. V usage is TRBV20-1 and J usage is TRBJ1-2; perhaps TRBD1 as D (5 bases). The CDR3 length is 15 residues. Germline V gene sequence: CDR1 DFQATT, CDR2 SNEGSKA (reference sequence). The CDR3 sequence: CSAPLGVGGGYGYTF. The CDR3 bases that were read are TGCAGTGCTCCCCTAGGTGTGGGGGGTGGATACGGC.

CDR3 protein: CASSLVGRQQETQYF. Incomplete CDR3 DNA: TGCGCCAGCAGCTTGGTCGGTAGACAACAAGAGACC. The V call is TRBV5-1, the J call TRBJ2-5; the D is unclear. Read sequence stops 3 residues before the CDR3 end, and the germline J gene provides the missing end. Germline lookup yields CDR1 SGHRS and CDR2 YFSETQ. This CDR3 contains 15 residues. Trimming removed 0 bases at V and 2 bases at J, with 11 bases between. The full variable domain, its missing parts supplied by reference TRBV5-1 and TRBJ2-5, is KAGVTQTPRYLIKTRGQQVTLSCSPISGHRSVSWYQQTPGQGLQFLFEYFSETQRNKGNFPGRFSGRQFSNSRSEMNVSTLELGDSALYLCASSLVGRQQETQYFGPGTRLLVL.

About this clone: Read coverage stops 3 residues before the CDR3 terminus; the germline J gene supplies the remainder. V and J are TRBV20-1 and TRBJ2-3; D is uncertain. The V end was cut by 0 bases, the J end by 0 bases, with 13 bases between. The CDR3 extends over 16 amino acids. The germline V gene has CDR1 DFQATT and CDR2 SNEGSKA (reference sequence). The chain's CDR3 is CSARDPGAPSTDTQYF. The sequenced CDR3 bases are TGCAGTGCTAGAGATCCCGGAGCGCCTAGCACAGATACG.

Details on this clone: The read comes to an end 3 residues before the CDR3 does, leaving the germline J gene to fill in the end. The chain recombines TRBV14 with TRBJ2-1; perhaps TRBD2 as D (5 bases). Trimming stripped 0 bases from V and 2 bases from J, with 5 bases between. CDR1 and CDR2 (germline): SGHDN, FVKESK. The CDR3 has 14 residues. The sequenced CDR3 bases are TGTGCCAGCAGCCAAGAACTAGCCTACAATGAG. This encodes CASSQELAYNE. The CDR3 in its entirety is CASSQELAYNEQFF.

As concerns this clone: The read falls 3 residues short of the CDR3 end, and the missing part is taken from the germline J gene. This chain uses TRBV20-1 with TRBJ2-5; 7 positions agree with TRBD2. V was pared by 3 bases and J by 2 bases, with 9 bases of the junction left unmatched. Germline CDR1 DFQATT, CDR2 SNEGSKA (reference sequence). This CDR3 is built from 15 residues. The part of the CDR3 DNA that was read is TGCAGTGCTAGCCAGCGGGGCAATGCACAAGAGACC. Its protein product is CSASQRGNAQET. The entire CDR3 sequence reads CSASQRGNAQETQYF.

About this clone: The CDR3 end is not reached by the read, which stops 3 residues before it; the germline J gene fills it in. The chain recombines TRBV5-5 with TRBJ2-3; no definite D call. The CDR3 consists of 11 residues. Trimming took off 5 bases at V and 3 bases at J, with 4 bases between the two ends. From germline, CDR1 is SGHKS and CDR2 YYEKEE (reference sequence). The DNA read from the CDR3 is TGTGCCAGCAGTCCAACAGATACG. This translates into CASSPTDT. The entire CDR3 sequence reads CASSPTDTQYF.

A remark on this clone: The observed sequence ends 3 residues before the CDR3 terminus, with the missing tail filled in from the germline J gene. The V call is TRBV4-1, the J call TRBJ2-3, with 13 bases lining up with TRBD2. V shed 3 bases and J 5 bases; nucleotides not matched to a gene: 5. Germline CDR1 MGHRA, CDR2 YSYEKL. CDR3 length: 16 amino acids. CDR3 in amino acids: CASSQTSGRIKDTQYF. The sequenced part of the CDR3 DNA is TGCGCCAGCAGCCAGACTAGCGGGAGGATAAAAGATACG.

The part of the CDR3 DNA that was read is TGCAGTGCTAGAGATCTTGGGACAGGGGGCGAGACC. It is translated as CSARDLGTGGET. The CDR3 reads in full as CSARDLGTGGETQYF. V and J are TRBV20-1 and TRBJ2-5; 12 positions agree with TRBD1. The CDR3 extends 3 residues past the end of the read, so its final part is completed from the germline J gene. CDR3 size: 15 residues. In germline, CDR1 is DFQATT, CDR2 SNEGSKA (reference sequence). The V segment lost 0 bases and the J segment 5 bases; nucleotides outside the gene matches: 4.

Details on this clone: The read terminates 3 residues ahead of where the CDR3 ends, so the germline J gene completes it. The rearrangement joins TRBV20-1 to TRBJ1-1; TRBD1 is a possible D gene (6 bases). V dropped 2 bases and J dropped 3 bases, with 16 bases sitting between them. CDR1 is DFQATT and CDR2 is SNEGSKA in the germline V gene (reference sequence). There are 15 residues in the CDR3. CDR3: CSARKQGRRDTEAFF. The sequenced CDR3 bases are TGCAGTGCTAGAAAGCAGGGGAGGAGAGACACTGAA.

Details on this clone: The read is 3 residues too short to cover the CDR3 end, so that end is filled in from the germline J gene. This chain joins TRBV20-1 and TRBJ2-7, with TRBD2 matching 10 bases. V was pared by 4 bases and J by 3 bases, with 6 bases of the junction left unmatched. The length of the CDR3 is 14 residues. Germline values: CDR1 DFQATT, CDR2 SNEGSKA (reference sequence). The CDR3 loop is CSATGLAVDYEQYF. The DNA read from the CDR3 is TGCAGTGCTACAGGACTAGCGGTCGACTACGAG.

Partial CDR3 DNA: TGTGCCAGCAGCGTAAGACTAGGTGGCGGGGAG. This codes for CASSVRLGGGE. The whole CDR3 region reads CASSVRLGGGELFF. The V call is TRBV11-2, the J call TRBJ2-2, with D possibly being TRBD2 (6 bases). The read ends 3 residues before the CDR3 terminus; that terminus is restored from the germline J gene. Germline loops: CDR1 SGHAT, CDR2 FQNNGV. V was trimmed by 5 bases and J by 7 bases, leaving 14 bases between them. The CDR3 sequence is 14 residues long.

The CDR3 loop reads CASSSFTGDSPLHF. The sequenced CDR3 bases are TGTGCCAGTAGTTCATTTACAGGGGATTCACCC. J is TRBJ1-6 and V is TRBV19, with 7 bases fitting TRBD1. Read data end 3 residues before the CDR3 end; the end is taken from the germline J gene. The CDR3 extends over 14 amino acids. V lost 5 bases, J lost 8 bases, and 6 bases stayed unmatched. Germline V lookup: CDR1 LNHDA, CDR2 SQIVND (reference sequence).

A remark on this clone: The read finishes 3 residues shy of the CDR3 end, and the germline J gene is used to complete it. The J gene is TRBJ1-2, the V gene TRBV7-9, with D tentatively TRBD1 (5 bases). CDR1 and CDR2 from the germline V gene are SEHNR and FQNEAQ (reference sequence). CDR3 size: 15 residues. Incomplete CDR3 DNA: TGTGCCAGCAGCCCCGGGACTAGCGTTTACTACGAC. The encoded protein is CASSPGTSVYYD. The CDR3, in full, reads CASSPGTSVYYDYTF.

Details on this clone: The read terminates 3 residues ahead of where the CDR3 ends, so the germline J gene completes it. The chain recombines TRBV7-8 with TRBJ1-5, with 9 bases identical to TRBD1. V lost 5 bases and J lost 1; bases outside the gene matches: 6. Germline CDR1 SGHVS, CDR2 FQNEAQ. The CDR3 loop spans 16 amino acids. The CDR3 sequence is CASSPRQGGSNQPQHF. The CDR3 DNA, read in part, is TGTGCCAGCAGCCCGAGACAGGGGGGGAGCAATCAGCCC.

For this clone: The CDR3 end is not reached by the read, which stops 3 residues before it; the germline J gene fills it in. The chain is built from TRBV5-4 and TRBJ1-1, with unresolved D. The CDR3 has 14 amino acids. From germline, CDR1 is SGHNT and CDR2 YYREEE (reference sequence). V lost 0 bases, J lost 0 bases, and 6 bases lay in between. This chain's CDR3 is CASSLEPVNTEAFF. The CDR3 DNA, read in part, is TGTGCCAGCAGCTTGGAGCCGGTGAACACTGAA.

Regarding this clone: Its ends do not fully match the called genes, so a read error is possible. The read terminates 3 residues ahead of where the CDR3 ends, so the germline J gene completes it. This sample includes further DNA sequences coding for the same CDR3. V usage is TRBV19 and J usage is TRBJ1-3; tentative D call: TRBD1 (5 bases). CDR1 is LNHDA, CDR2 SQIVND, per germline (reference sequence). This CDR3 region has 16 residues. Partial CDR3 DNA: TGTGCCAGTAGTATAGATCCGGACATCTCTGGAAACACT. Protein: CASSIDPDISGNT. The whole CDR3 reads CASSIDPDISGNTIYF.

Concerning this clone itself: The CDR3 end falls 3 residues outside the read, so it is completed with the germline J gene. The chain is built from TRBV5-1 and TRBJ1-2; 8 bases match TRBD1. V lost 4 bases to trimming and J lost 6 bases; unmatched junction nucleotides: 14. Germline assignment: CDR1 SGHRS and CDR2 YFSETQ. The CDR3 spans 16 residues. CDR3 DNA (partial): TGCGCCAGCAGCCTGGGACAGGCTTCGTATCCAGATGGC. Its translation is CASSLGQASYPDG. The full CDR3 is CASSLGQASYPDGYTF.

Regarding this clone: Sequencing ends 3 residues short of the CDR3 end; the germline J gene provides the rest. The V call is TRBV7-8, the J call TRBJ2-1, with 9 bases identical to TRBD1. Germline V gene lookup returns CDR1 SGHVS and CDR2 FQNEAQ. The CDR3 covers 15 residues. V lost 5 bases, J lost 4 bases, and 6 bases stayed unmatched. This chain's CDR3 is CASSQWTGVYNEQFF. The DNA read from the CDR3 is TGTGCCAGCAGCCAATGGACAGGGGTATACAATGAG.

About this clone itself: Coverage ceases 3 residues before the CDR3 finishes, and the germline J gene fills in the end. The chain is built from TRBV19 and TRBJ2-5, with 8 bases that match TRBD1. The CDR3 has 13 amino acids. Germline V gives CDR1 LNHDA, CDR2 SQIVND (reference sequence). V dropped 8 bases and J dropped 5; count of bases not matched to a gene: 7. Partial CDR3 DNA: TGTGCCAGTGGGCAGGGGGCTGACGAGACC. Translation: CASGQGADET. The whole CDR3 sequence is CASGQGADETQYF.

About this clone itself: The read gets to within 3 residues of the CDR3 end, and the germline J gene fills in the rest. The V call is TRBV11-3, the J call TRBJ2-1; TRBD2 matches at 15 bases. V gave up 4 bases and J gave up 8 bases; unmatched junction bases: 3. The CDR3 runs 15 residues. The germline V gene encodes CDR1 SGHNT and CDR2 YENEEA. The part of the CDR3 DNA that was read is TGTGCCAGCAGCTACAGGACTAGCGGGAGGGATGAG. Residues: CASSYRTSGRDE. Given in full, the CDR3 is CASSYRTSGRDEQFF.

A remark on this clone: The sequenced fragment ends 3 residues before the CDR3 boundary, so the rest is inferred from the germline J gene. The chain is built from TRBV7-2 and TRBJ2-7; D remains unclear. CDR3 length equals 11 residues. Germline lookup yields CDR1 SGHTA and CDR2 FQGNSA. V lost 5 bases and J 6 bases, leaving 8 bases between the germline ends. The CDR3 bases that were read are TGTGCCAGCAGCCCATTAGTCGAG. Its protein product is CASSPLVE. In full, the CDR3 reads CASSPLVEQYF.